This TCR beta chain stems from a study of regulatory T cells in long-lasting Graves disease. A remark on this clonotype: Its antigen remains unknown.

Sample time point: persistent/refractory GD, antithyroid drugs over 5 years with positive TRAb. The authors made the TCR library using RNA they extracted from PBMCs. As collected, the peripheral blood samples measured 7 to 9.5 milliliters each and went into EDTA tubes. Regarding the study as a whole: Researchers examined only peripheral blood and not thyroid tissue.

Arm-PCR with iRepertoire HTBI primers amplified the CDR3 regions for these TCR beta libraries. TCRdb independently ran MiXCR on the multiplex PCR reads; one entry per CDR3 protein. The sample consists of about 660,000 distinct CDR3 sequences, around 30% of them appearing once. The origin of this receptor is a female donor with Graves disease. The sample consisted of peripheral blood mononuclear cells (PBMCs), taken when the disease was refractory, from a patient treated with antithyroid drugs.

CDR3 region: CSVRWSGSYEQYF. The CDR3 DNA reads as TGCAGCGTGCGATGGAGCGGGAGCTACGAGCAGTACTTC. This chain links TRBV29-1 with TRBJ2-7; 8 nucleotides line up with TRBD2. Germline V gene data show CDR1 as SQVTM and CDR2 as ANQGSEA. The CDR3 has 13 residues. The J segment lost 3 bases and the V segment lost 6 bases, leaving 7 bases of the junction unmatched.